The 8 T cell receptor beta chains reported below all come from one sample, sequenced in a study of shared clonotypes between healthy human individuals. TCRdb's copy holds only in-frame clones and misses some; the assay was immunoSEQ multiplex PCR. The sample includes millions of clones, about 95% of them seen just once. As defined, naive CD8 cells were CD45RO-negative and positively selected for CCR7, with terminally differentiated effector memory CD45RA+ cells excluded. The sample taken for sequencing was naive CD8+ T cells sorted from blood. These receptors were obtained from a man aged 18 to 30 in good health.

About this clone: Different DNA sequences within this sample yield the same CDR3. V usage is TRBV6-5 and J usage is TRBJ2-7; 8 bases map to TRBD2. In germline, CDR1 is MNHEY, CDR2 SVGAGI. This CDR3 spans 16 amino acids. V dropped 0 bases and J dropped 2; count of bases not matched to a gene: 6. The CDR3 bases are TGTGCCAGCAGTTACTCAAGCGGGAGAGTTACCTACGAGCAGTACTTC. This translates into CASSYSSGRVTYEQYF.

With respect to this clone: The same CDR3 is also encoded by other DNA sequences in this sample. The rearrangement uses TRBV11-2 and TRBJ2-7; D gene uncertain. V was cut by 3 bases and J by 2 bases, with 8 bases left in between. The V gene's germline CDR1 is SGHAT and CDR2 FQNNGV. There are 13 residues in the CDR3. The CDR3 bases are TGTGCCAGCAGCTTGAGATCAACCTACGAGCAGTACTTC. Its protein is CASSLRSTYEQYF. Full variable domain (remainder filled in from reference TRBV11-2 and TRBJ2-7): EAGVAQSPRYKIIEKRQSVAFWCNPISGHATLYWYQQILGQGPKLLIQFQNNGVVDDSQLPKDRFSAERLKGVDSTLKIQPAKLEDSAVYLCASSLRSTYEQYFGPGTRLTVT.

This clone showed up just once. The chain combines TRBV9 with TRBJ1-1; D possibly corresponds to TRBD1 (5 bases). The CDR3 has 13 residues. CDR1 SGDLS and CDR2 YYNGEE come from the germline V gene. The V end was cut by 3 bases, the J end by 6 bases, with 12 bases between. The CDR3, as DNA: TGTGCCAGCAGCGGAACAGGAGGCGCTGAAGCTTTCTTT. Its protein product is CASSGTGGAEAFF.

This chain's CDR3 is CASSLPGLLNNEQFF. CDR3 nucleotides: TGTGCCAGTAGTCTACCGGGACTACTTAACAATGAGCAGTTCTTC. The chain carries TRBV19 and TRBJ2-1, with TRBD2 matching over 7 bases. V was clipped by 5 bases and J by 5 bases; unmatched bases: 9. Germline CDR1 is LNHDA and CDR2 is SQIVND (reference sequence). The CDR3 is 15 residues long.

The rearrangement joins TRBV6-5 to TRBJ2-1; the D is unclear. The CDR3 runs 13 residues. Trimming pared 0 bases from V and 8 bases from J, leaving 8 bases between. CDR1 MNHEY and CDR2 SVGAGI come from the germline V gene. The CDR3 nucleotides read TGTGCCAGCAGTTACTCGGGCCCGGATGAGCAGTTCTTC. Its protein is CASSYSGPDEQFF.

The chain joins TRBV2 to TRBJ2-3, with a tentative D call TRBD2 (7 bases). This CDR3 is 15 amino acids long. V shed 7 bases and J shed 0 bases, with 14 bases lying between them. CDR1 is SNHLY, CDR2 FYNNEI, per germline. The CDR3 region is CASNGWGGSTDTQYF. The DNA for the CDR3 is TGTGCCAGCAACGGTTGGGGGGGCAGCACAGATACGCAGTATTTT.

V and J are TRBV5-6 and TRBJ1-1, with a weak D call TRBD1 (5 bases). CDR3 length: 12 residues. CDR1 is SGHDT and CDR2 is YYEEEE in the germline V gene. Trimming took off 2 bases at V and 6 bases at J, with 8 bases between the two ends. The CDR3 sequence: CASSLTGSEAFF. The DNA of the CDR3 is TGTGCCAGCAGCTTAACAGGCTCTGAAGCTTTCTTT.

The J gene is TRBJ2-1, the V gene TRBV5-1, with D perhaps assigned TRBD1 or TRBD2 (5 bases each). Germline V gene lookup returns CDR1 SGHRS and CDR2 YFSETQ. This CDR3 comprises 15 residues. V was trimmed by 0 bases and J by 8 bases, leaving 15 bases between them. CDR3 nucleotide sequence: TGCGCCAGCAGCTTGGGGGCACTACGGGGCGATGAGCAGTTCTTC. Residues: CASSLGALRGDEQFF.